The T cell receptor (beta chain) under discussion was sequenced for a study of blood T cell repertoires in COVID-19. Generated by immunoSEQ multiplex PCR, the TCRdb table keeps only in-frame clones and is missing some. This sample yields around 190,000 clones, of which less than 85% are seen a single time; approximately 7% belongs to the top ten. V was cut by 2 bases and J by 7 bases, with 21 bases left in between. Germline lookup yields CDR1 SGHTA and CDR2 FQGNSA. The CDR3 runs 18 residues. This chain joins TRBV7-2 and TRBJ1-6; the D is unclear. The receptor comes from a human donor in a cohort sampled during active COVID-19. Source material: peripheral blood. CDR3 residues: CASSLRLRGPLQNSPLHF. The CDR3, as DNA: TGTGCCAGCAGCTTAAGACTACGCGGGCCACTTCAAAATTCACCCCTCCACTTT.